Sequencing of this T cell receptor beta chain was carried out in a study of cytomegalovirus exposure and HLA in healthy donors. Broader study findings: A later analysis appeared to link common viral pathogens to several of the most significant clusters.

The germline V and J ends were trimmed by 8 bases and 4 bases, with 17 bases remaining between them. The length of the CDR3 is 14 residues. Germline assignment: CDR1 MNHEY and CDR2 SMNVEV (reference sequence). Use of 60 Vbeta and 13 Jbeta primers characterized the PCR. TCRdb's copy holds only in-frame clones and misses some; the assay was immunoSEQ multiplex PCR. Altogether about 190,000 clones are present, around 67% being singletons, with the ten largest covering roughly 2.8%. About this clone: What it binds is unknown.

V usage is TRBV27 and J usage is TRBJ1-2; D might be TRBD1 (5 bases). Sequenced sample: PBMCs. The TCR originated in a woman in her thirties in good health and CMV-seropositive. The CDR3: CASSPLGRVYGYTF. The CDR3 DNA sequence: TGTGCCAGCTCCCCGCTCGGCAGGGTCTATGGCTACACCTTC.